Given below is one T cell receptor beta chain in context. Its antigen is not known. With the Oncomine TCR Beta short-read assay, DNA from cultured CD4+ T cells was sequenced. From the PCR reads, TCRdb called clonotypes with MiXCR, one entry per CDR3 protein. The repertoire includes 20,000 to 25,000 distinct CDR3 sequences, under 70% of them detected once, and around 15% sits in the top ten. Treatment: roughly 11-day PBMC culture with coronavirus spike peptide pools or control peptides (ViraFEST assay). This entry comes from a study of vaccination and CD4 T cells after COVID-19. The CDR3 is 14 amino acids. The germline CDR1 and CDR2 sequences are SEHNR and FQNEAQ (reference sequence). Trimming took 5 bases from V and 2 from J; bases not matched to a gene: 3.

The receptor was isolated from a human donor who received a COVID-19 vaccine. The chain uses TRBV7-9 and TRBJ2-5, with 9 bases that match TRBD1. Here the sequenced sample was CD4+ T cells from blood, cultured in vitro, taken after SARS-CoV-2 vaccination. DNA of the CDR3: TGTGCCAGCAGCCTGACAGGGGGTCAAGAGACCCAGTACTTC. Translation gives CASSLTGGQETQYF.